These 24 T cell receptor beta chains share one sample of origin, sequenced in a study of CD8 T cells in ankylosing spondylitis listed by TCRdb under 2017. The library was made by 5' RACE. TCRdb lists the instrument as Illumina HiSeq 2500. The public reads were quality trimmed at Q25 with fastp and then assembled into clones with MiXCR by TCRdb, keeping productive beta chains. Rows with one shared CDR3 protein collapse into an entry with the most common genes and DNA. This sample is represented by about 96,000 distinct CDR3 sequences; roughly 8.8% of them were singletons. The top ten hold 4.5% to 5.5% of the sample. The material sequenced was blood, either unsorted or a sorted T cell fraction (not recorded which). The receptors originated from a male donor with ankylosing spondylitis or in good health (not recorded which).

The table lists this clonotype with many counts. This chain uses TRBV20-1 with TRBJ2-2; D is uncertain. From germline, CDR1 is DFQATT and CDR2 SNEGSKA (reference sequence). V lost 4 bases, J lost 4 bases, and 10 bases lay in between. CDR3 length: 13 amino acids. The CDR3 loop reads CSANDGPTGELFF. Here the CDR3 DNA reads TGCAGTGCTAACGACGGGCCCACCGGGGAGCTGTTTTTT.

This clonotype has only a few counts. DNA for the CDR3: TGTGCCAGCGGGACGGGATTGAACACCGGGGAGCTGTTTTTT. It translates to CASGTGLNTGELFF. The rearrangement uses TRBV7-3 and TRBJ2-2, with D possibly called TRBD1 or TRBD2 (5 bases each). Germline V gene lookup returns CDR1 SGHTA and CDR2 FQGTGA. The length of the CDR3 is 14 residues. The germline V and J ends were trimmed by 8 bases and 1 base, with 11 bases remaining between them.

This clonotype has ten or more counts. The chain has TRBV5-1 and TRBJ2-2; no definite D call. The V gene's germline CDR1 is SGHRS and CDR2 YFSETQ. Trimming took off 5 bases at V and 9 bases at J, with 14 bases between the two ends. This CDR3 comprises 13 residues. The CDR3 DNA sequence: TGCGCCAGCAGTAGCCAGCAGACCCGGGAGCTGTTTTTT. Residues: CASSSQQTRELFF.

This clonotype was detected many times. Here the CDR3 reads CASSPRTGGLSYEQYF. CDR3 bases: TGTGCCAGCAGTCCCAGGACAGGGGGCTTATCCTACGAGCAGTACTTC. The chain is built from TRBV5-5 and TRBJ2-7; 11 bases align to TRBD1. V lost 5 bases to trimming and J lost 1 base; unmatched junction nucleotides: 8. CDR1 is SGHKS and CDR2 is YYEKEE in the germline V gene (reference sequence). CDR3 length: 16 amino acids.

This clonotype occurred many times. The chain employs TRBV5-4 and TRBJ2-4; 9 bases agree with TRBD1. Germline assignment: CDR1 SGHNT and CDR2 YYREEE (reference sequence). The trim removed 5 bases at V and 3 bases at J, leaving 9 bases unmatched. The CDR3 covers 16 residues. For the CDR3, the DNA is TGTGCCAGCAGGGACCGGGACAGGGTTGGCAAAAACATTCAGTACTTC. It encodes CASRDRDRVGKNIQYF.

To note about this clonotype: Being one base from a much bigger clone, this may be a read error. The chain employs TRBV9 and TRBJ2-1; perhaps D is TRBD1 or TRBD2 (5 bases each). This CDR3 contains 15 residues. Germline V gene sequence: CDR1 SGDLS, CDR2 YYNGEE. V was shortened by 0 bases and J by 6 bases, with 13 bases between the two germline ends. CDR3 in amino acids: CASSVVGTEFNEQFF. The CDR3 coding sequence is TGTGCCAGCAGCGTAGTGGGGACCGAATTCAATGAGCAGTTCTTC.

Ten or more counts support this clonotype. CDR3 bases: TGCAGTGCTAGGGGACAGTTCTTTAACTATGGCTACACCTTC. Its translation: CSARGQFFNYGYTF. The chain is built from TRBV20-1 and TRBJ1-2; 7 nucleotides match TRBD1. V shed 3 bases and J 1 base; nucleotides not matched to a gene: 5. The germline V gene has CDR1 DFQATT and CDR2 SNEGSKA (reference sequence). This CDR3 is built from 14 residues.

This clonotype was observed many times. The chain links TRBV7-8 to TRBJ1-2; 9 nucleotides agree with TRBD1. Trimming cost V 0 bases and J 4 bases; bases outside gene matches: 0. CDR3 size: 14 residues. Per germline, CDR1 SGHVS and CDR2 FQNEAQ. As DNA, the CDR3 is TGTGCCAGCAGCTTAGCGGGACAGGGCTATGGCTACACCTTC. Translating gives CASSLAGQGYGYTF.

This clonotype was seen at least ten times. The rearrangement joins TRBV5-1 to TRBJ2-7; 7 positions agree with TRBD2. CDR1 is SGHRS, CDR2 YFSETQ, per germline. This CDR3 has 14 amino acids. J gave up 3 bases and V 3 bases, and 6 bases lay outside the gene matches. DNA for the CDR3: TGCGCCAGCAGCTCCGGGACTACCATCTACGAGCAGTACTTC. Amino acids: CASSSGTTIYEQYF. The whole variable domain, filled in from reference TRBV5-1 and TRBJ2-7, reads KAGVTQTPRYLIKTRGQQVTLSCSPISGHRSVSWYQQTPGQGLQFLFEYFSETQRNKGNFPGRFSGRQFSNSRSEMNVSTLELGDSALYLCASSSGTTIYEQYFGPGTRLTVT.

Many counts were recorded for this clonotype. The chain couples TRBV28 to TRBJ1-2; D is unclear. Germline V lookup: CDR1 MDHEN, CDR2 SYDVKM. The CDR3 covers 10 residues. V dropped 8 bases and J dropped 8 bases, with 9 bases sitting between them. The CDR3 region is CASGQRGYTF. The CDR3 bases are TGTGCCAGCGGTCAGCGAGGCTACACCTTC.

This clonotype was counted many times. J is TRBJ1-6 and V is TRBV2, with 8 bases lining up with TRBD1. The CDR3 totals 14 residues. Germline CDR1 SNHLY, CDR2 FYNNEI. Germline trimming cut 6 bases from V and 7 bases from J; bases unmatched to any gene: 5. The CDR3, as DNA: TGTGCCAGCAGCCGGACAGGGAGAAATTCACCCCTCCACTTT. As protein: CASSRTGRNSPLHF.

This clonotype was detected many times. The chain uses TRBV12-3 or TRBV12-4 and TRBJ2-5; TRBD2 aligns across 7 bases. CDR3 length equals 16 residues. V was clipped by 4 bases and J by 2 bases; unmatched bases: 10. This CDR3 is CASSWEGTLTQETQYF. DNA of the CDR3: TGTGCCAGCAGTTGGGAGGGGACGCTAACACAAGAGACCCAGTACTTC.

This clonotype turned up a few times. V is TRBV2 and J is TRBJ2-3; no firm D call. CDR1 and CDR2 (germline): SNHLY, FYNNEI. Trimming cost V 2 bases and J 0 bases, with 6 bases left between them. The CDR3 loop spans 14 amino acids. The CDR3 spells CASSERISTDTQYF. CDR3 in DNA: TGTGCCAGCAGTGAAAGGATTAGCACAGATACGCAGTATTTT.

This chain joins TRBV29-1 and TRBJ2-5; a weak D match, TRBD2 (5 bases). CDR1 SQVTM and CDR2 ANQGSEA come from the germline V gene. The CDR3 sequence is 14 residues long. The V end lost 5 bases, the J end lost 1 base, and 14 bases lay between the germline ends. CDR3 amino acids: CSVQPLELQETQYF. The CDR3 DNA reads TGCAGCGTTCAACCACTAGAGCTCCAAGAGACCCAGTACTTC.

This clonotype was seen repeatedly, ten times or more. The rearrangement joins TRBV5-1 to TRBJ2-1; D is unresolved. The CDR3 has 15 amino acids. Trimming stripped 3 bases from V and 5 bases from J, with 15 bases between. The germline gives CDR1 SGHRS, CDR2 YFSETQ. In nucleotides, the CDR3 is TGCGCCAGCAGCTGGAAGGGCCCCAAGGACAATGAGCAGTTCTTC. It translates to CASSWKGPKDNEQFF.

This clonotype was recorded many times. The rearrangement links TRBV6-1 to TRBJ1-5; no definite D call. V dropped 5 bases and J dropped 4 bases, with 18 bases sitting between them. Looked up from germline, CDR1 is MNHNS and CDR2 is SASEGT. The CDR3 length is 16 residues. CDR3 sequence reads: CASSKLTGPKNQPQHF. The CDR3, as DNA: TGTGCCAGCAGTAAACTTACCGGTCCGAAGAATCAGCCCCAGCATTTT.

In its sample, this clonotype was seen many times. V is TRBV5-1 and J is TRBJ2-3; 12 bases are a match to TRBD2. Germline values: CDR1 SGHRS, CDR2 YFSETQ. The ends lost 0 bases at V and 3 bases at J; junction bases unmatched: 11. The CDR3 covers 19 residues. The CDR3 here is CASSLVSTATSGGTDTQYF. The CDR3 bases are TGCGCCAGCAGCTTGGTTTCAACTGCGACTAGCGGGGGAACAGATACGCAGTATTTT.

This clonotype has at least ten counts. CDR3 bases: TGTGCCACCAGTGACAACGGGGAGGGGGTGCTTAATGAGCAGTTCTTC. The encoded protein is CATSDNGEGVLNEQFF. This rearrangement joins TRBV24-1 to TRBJ2-1; TRBD2 is a possible D gene (7 bases). Germline V lookup: CDR1 KGHDR, CDR2 SFDVKD. The CDR3 extends over 16 amino acids. V was pared by 4 bases and J by 7 bases, with 19 bases between.

This clonotype was counted a few times. The V gene is TRBV20-1, the J gene TRBJ2-1, with 7 positions matching TRBD1. The V segment lost 7 bases and the J segment 4 bases; nucleotides outside the gene matches: 7. The CDR3 runs 13 residues. Germline CDR1 is DFQATT and CDR2 is SNEGSKA (reference sequence). The CDR3 sequence: CSGRDRTYNEQFF. In DNA, the CDR3 is TGCAGTGGTAGGGACAGAACATACAATGAGCAGTTCTTC.

The table lists this clonotype with many counts. The V and J genes are TRBV7-9 and TRBJ1-3, with a weak D call TRBD1 (5 bases). Deletions cut 5 bases from V and 0 bases from J, with 14 bases between. This CDR3 has 16 amino acids. Germline assignment: CDR1 SEHNR and CDR2 FQNEAQ (reference sequence). The CDR3, as DNA: TGTGCCAGCAGCCAGTCGGGGGACCTCTCTGGAAACACCATATATTTT. Translated, it gives CASSQSGDLSGNTIYF.

This clonotype came up many times. V is TRBV12-5 and J is TRBJ1-1; weak D call: TRBD1 (5 bases). Trimming cost V 6 bases and J 5 bases, with 13 bases left between them. Per the germline V gene, CDR1 is LGHNT and CDR2 is FRNRAP. This CDR3 region has 13 residues. This CDR3 reads CASGDGRGTEAFF. The CDR3 DNA reads TGTGCTAGTGGCGACGGCCGGGGGACTGAAGCTTTCTTT.

This clonotype showed up many times. The chain is built from TRBV9 and TRBJ2-7, with 7 bases aligning to TRBD1. CDR3 length: 14 residues. V was clipped by 4 bases and J by 4 bases; unmatched bases: 8. Germline CDR1 is SGDLS and CDR2 is YYNGEE. CDR3 DNA: TGTGCCAGCAGCCCGACAGGGTTCCCTTACGAGCAGTACTTC. Its protein product is CASSPTGFPYEQYF.

This clonotype was observed a handful of times. The rearrangement joins TRBV20-1 to TRBJ2-5; 8 bases align to TRBD2. Trimming at V came to 1 base and at J to 2 bases, leaving 3 bases not matched to a gene. The germline V gene has CDR1 DFQATT and CDR2 SNEGSKA (reference sequence). This CDR3 is built from 14 residues. CDR3 DNA sequence: TGCAGTGCTAGAGTAGCGGGGACTCAAGAGACCCAGTACTTC. It yields the protein CSARVAGTQETQYF.

The V gene is TRBV3-1, the J gene TRBJ2-5, with 9 positions matching TRBD2. There are 16 residues in the CDR3. Germline CDR1 reads LGHDT; CDR2 reads YNNKEL (reference sequence). J gave up 0 bases and V 1 base, and 3 bases lay outside the gene matches. The CDR3 DNA reads TGTGCCAGCAGCCAAGTGAGCGGGGGGAACCAAGAGACCCAGTACTTC. Translation gives CASSQVSGGNQETQYF.